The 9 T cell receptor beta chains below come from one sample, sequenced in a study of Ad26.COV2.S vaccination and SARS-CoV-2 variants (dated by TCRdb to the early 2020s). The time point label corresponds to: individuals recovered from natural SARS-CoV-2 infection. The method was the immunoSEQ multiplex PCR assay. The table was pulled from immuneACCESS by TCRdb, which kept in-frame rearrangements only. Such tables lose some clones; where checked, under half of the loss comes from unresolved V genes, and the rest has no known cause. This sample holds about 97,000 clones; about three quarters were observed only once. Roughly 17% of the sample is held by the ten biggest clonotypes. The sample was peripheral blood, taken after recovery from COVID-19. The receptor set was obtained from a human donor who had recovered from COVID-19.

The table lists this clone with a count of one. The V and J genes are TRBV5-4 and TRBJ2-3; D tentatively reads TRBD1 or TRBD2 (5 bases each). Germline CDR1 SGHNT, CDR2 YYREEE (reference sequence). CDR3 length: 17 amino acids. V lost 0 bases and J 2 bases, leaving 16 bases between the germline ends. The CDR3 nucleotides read TGTGCCAGCAGCTTGGACGGTTACGGGGCCTTCACAGATACGCAGTATTTT. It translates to CASSLDGYGAFTDTQYF.

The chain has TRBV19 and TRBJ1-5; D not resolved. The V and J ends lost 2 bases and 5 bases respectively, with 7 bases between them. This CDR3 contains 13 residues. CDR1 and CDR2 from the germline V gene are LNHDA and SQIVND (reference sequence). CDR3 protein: CASSILRDQPQHF. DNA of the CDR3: TGTGCCAGTAGTATACTGAGGGATCAGCCCCAGCATTTT.

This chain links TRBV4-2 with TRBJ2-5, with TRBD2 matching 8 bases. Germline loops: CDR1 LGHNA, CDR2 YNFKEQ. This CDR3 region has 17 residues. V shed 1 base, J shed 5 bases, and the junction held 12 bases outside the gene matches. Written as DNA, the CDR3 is TGTGCCAGCAGCCAAGGCTCGGCGGGGGGCCCAAGGGAGACCCAGTACTTC. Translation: CASSQGSAGGPRETQYF.

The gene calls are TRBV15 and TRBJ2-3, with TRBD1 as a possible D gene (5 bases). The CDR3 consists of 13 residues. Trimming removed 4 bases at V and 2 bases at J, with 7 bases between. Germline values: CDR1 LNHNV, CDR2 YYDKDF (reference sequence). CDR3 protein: CATSIRDTDTQYF. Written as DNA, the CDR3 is TGTGCCACCAGCATCAGGGACACAGATACGCAGTATTTT.

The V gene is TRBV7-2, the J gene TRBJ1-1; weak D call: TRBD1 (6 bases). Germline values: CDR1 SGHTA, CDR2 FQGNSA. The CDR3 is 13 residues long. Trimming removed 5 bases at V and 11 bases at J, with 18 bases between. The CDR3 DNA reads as TGTGCCAGCAGCCAACAGGGAAGCCACGGGGCTTTCTTT. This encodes CASSQQGSHGAFF.

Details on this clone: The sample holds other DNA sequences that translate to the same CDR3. CDR3 sequence: CASRRSGDVGNTIYF. DNA of the CDR3: TGTGCCAGCAGGAGATCGGGGGATGTTGGAAACACCATATATTTT. The gene calls are TRBV6-5 and TRBJ1-3, with D possibly being TRBD1 (5 bases). The CDR3 has 15 amino acids. Per germline, CDR1 MNHEY and CDR2 SVGAGI. Trimming took 6 bases from V and 3 from J, leaving 15 bases between them.

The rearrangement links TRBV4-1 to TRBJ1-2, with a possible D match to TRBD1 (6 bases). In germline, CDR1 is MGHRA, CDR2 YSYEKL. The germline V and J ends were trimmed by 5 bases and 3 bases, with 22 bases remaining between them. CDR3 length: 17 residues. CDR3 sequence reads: CASSKWTANSEHYGYTF. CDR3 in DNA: TGCGCCAGCAGCAAATGGACAGCAAACTCGGAACACTATGGCTACACCTTC.

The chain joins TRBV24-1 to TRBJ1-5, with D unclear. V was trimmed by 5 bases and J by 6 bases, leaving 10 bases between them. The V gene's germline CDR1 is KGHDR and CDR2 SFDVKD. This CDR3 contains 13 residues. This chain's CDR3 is CATSGGLGQPQHF. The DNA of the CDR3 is TGTGCCACCAGTGGAGGGTTAGGTCAGCCCCAGCATTTT.

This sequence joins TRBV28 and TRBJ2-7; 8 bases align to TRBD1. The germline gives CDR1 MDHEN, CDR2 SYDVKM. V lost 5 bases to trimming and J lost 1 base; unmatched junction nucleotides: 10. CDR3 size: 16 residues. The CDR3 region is CASSEWQDRASYEQYF. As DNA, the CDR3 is TGTGCCAGCAGTGAGTGGCAGGACAGGGCGTCCTACGAGCAGTACTTC.